The next 32 T cell receptor beta chains were all read from a single sample in a study of T cell responses to AZD1222 COVID-19 vaccine. Assay used: immunoSEQ multiplex PCR; TCRdb lists only in-frame clones, some missing. The sample yields fewer than 180,000 clones, approximately 90% seen once. Source: peripheral blood, taken 28 days after the second AZD1222 dose. The receptors originated from an adult who received the AZD1222 COVID-19 vaccine.

This chain uses TRBV15 with TRBJ2-1; perhaps TRBD2 as D (7 bases). V was shortened by 7 bases and J by 0 bases, with 16 bases between the two germline ends. The length of the CDR3 is 16 residues. The germline V gene has CDR1 LNHNV and CDR2 YYDKDF (reference sequence). The DNA for the CDR3 is TGTGCCACCAAGGGGGGGAGAGACTCCTCCTACAATGAGCAGTTCTTC. Translation: CATKGGRDSSYNEQFF.

This chain joins TRBV7-9 and TRBJ2-1; D is uncertain. The V end lost 0 bases, the J end lost 8 bases, and 14 bases lay between the germline ends. The CDR3 has 15 amino acids. The germline CDR1 and CDR2 sequences are SEHNR and FQNEAQ (reference sequence). CDR3 amino acids: CASSLAGPLGHEQFF. The CDR3 DNA sequence: TGTGCCAGCAGCTTAGCGGGTCCCCTCGGTCATGAGCAGTTCTTC.

V usage is TRBV28 and J usage is TRBJ2-1; tentative D call: TRBD1 (5 bases). Looked up from germline, CDR1 is MDHEN and CDR2 is SYDVKM. CDR3 length equals 14 residues. V lost 7 bases to trimming and J lost 8 bases, with 18 bases between them. In nucleotides, the CDR3 is TGTGCCAGCACCCCAGGGTTCGCCTTCCATGAGCAGTTCTTC. It encodes CASTPGFAFHEQFF.

The chain employs TRBV5-5 and TRBJ1-5, with TRBD1 identical over 9 bases. The CDR3 contains 15 residues. The J segment lost 4 bases and the V segment lost 3 bases, leaving 5 bases of the junction unmatched. Germline-derived CDR1 and CDR2 are SGHKS and YYEKEE (reference sequence). The CDR3 here is CASSWGQGINQPQHF. CDR3 sequence (DNA): TGTGCCAGCAGCTGGGGACAGGGAATTAATCAGCCCCAGCATTTT.

This chain uses TRBV5-5 with TRBJ2-7, with D possibly matching TRBD2 (6 bases). The ends were cut back, 1 base at V and 2 bases at J, with 13 bases in the middle. Germline CDR1 is SGHKS and CDR2 is YYEKEE (reference sequence). This CDR3 has 15 residues. CDR3 residues: CASSLNRGYPYEQYF. DNA for the CDR3: TGTGCCAGCAGCTTGAATCGGGGGTATCCCTACGAGCAGTACTTC. Based on the CDR3 plus reference TRBV5-5 and TRBJ2-7, the full variable domain is DAGVTQSPTHLIKTRGQQVTLRCSPISGHKSVSWYQQVLGQGPQFIFQYYEKEERGRGNFPDRFSARQFPNYSSELNVNALLLGDSALYLCASSLNRGYPYEQYFGPGTRLTVT.

J is TRBJ1-1 and V is TRBV27; D is undetermined. Germline CDR1 reads MNHEY; CDR2 reads SMNVEV (reference sequence). This CDR3 region has 13 residues. V was clipped by 0 bases and J by 6 bases, with 8 bases between them. Here the CDR3 reads CASSLSGDPEAFF. CDR3 nucleotides: TGTGCCAGCAGTTTATCCGGGGATCCTGAAGCTTTCTTT.

This chain links TRBV2 with TRBJ2-1; D is uncertain. Trimming took off 4 bases at V and 8 bases at J, with 12 bases between the two ends. CDR1 and CDR2 from the germline V gene are SNHLY and FYNNEI. This CDR3 comprises 13 residues. The CDR3 sequence: CASSGVSIYEQFF. CDR3 coding DNA: TGTGCCAGCAGTGGGGTCTCAATTTATGAGCAGTTCTTC.

V and J are TRBV3-1 (or the pseudogene TRBV3-2) and TRBJ2-7; D ambiguous. V lost 0 bases, J lost 2 bases, and 11 bases lay in between. This CDR3 spans 15 amino acids. CDR1 and CDR2 from the germline V gene are LGHDT and YNNKEL (reference sequence). As DNA, the CDR3 is TGTGCCAGCAGCCAAGATCCGGTGGCGACCTACGAGCAGTACTTC. Its protein product is CASSQDPVATYEQYF.

This rearrangement joins TRBV5-1 to TRBJ2-3; 9 nucleotides agree with TRBD2. Germline CDR1 is SGHRS and CDR2 is YFSETQ. The length of the CDR3 is 15 residues. J was trimmed by 4 bases and V by 4 bases; bases with no gene match: 7. The CDR3 DNA sequence: TGCGCCAGCAGCGAAAATAGCGGGAGTCCAGATACGCAGTATTTT. Translation gives CASSENSGSPDTQYF.

V gene TRBV5-1 combines with J gene TRBJ1-1; D is unclear. Trimming left V 1 base short and J 1 base short, with 8 bases between. CDR3 length equals 14 residues. The germline V gene has CDR1 SGHRS and CDR2 YFSETQ. CDR3 sequence: CASSLRGPNTEAFF. The CDR3 region has the DNA TGCGCCAGCAGCTTGCGAGGGCCGAACACTGAAGCTTTCTTT.

This chain joins TRBV7-9 and TRBJ1-2, with D possibly TRBD1 on 5 matching bases. The CDR3 has 14 amino acids. The germline CDR1 and CDR2 sequences are SEHNR and FQNEAQ (reference sequence). V was trimmed by 4 bases and J by 2 bases, leaving 11 bases between them. CDR3 protein: CASSSTGGNYGYTF. The DNA of the CDR3 is TGTGCCAGCAGCTCCACTGGGGGAAACTATGGCTACACCTTC. Drawing the rest from reference TRBV7-9 and TRBJ1-2, the complete variable domain is DTGVSQNPRHKITKRGQNVTFRCDPISEHNRLYWYRQTLGQGPEFLTYFQNEAQLEKSRLLSDRFSAERPKGSFSTLEIQRTEQGDSAMYLCASSSTGGNYGYTFGSGTRLTVV.

This sequence joins TRBV5-1 and TRBJ1-1, with D perhaps matching TRBD1 (5 bases). In germline, CDR1 is SGHRS, CDR2 YFSETQ. The ends were cut back, 0 bases at V and 1 base at J, with 7 bases in the middle. This CDR3 has 14 residues. This chain's CDR3 is CASSLAGQNTEAFF. CDR3 sequence (DNA): TGCGCCAGCAGCTTGGCAGGGCAGAACACTGAAGCTTTCTTT.

J is TRBJ1-2 and V is TRBV7-6; 10 nucleotides match TRBD1. This CDR3 contains 15 residues. V shed 1 base and J 1 base; nucleotides not matched to a gene: 0. CDR1 SGHVS and CDR2 FNYEAQ come from the germline V gene. The CDR3 DNA reads as TGTGCCAGCAGCTTAGGGGACAGGGGTAACTATGGCTACACCTTC. This sequence encodes CASSLGDRGNYGYTF.

The chain joins TRBV6-2 or TRBV6-3 to TRBJ2-7, with D unclear. This CDR3 region has 22 residues. CDR1 MNHEY and CDR2 SVGEGT come from the germline V gene. The germline V and J ends were trimmed by 10 bases and 5 bases, with 45 bases remaining between them. The CDR3 spells CAISPGVLEPDRAIFRLNEQYF. The CDR3 region has the DNA TGTGCCATCAGCCCTGGGGTATTGGAGCCGGATAGGGCCATATTTCGCCTAAACGAGCAGTACTTC.

The chain combines TRBV7-8 with TRBJ2-1; tentative D call: TRBD1 (5 bases). Deletions cut 5 bases from V and 10 bases from J, with 12 bases between. Per the germline V gene, CDR1 is SGHVS and CDR2 is FQNEAQ. The CDR3 has 12 amino acids. The CDR3 DNA reads TGTGCCAGCAGCCCCCGACAGACAGAGCAGTTCTTC. Amino acid sequence: CASSPRQTEQFF.

There are a few counts of this clone. The chain carries TRBV14 and TRBJ1-1; TRBD1 is a possible D gene (6 bases). From germline, CDR1 is SGHDN and CDR2 FVKESK. The V and J ends lost 4 bases and 7 bases respectively, with 25 bases between them. The CDR3 extends over 17 amino acids. CDR3 coding DNA: TGTGCCAGCAGCCCCCGGTGGGGGGCCAGTCCGGCGCTTGAAGCTTTCTTT. It translates to CASSPRWGASPALEAFF.

J is TRBJ1-1 and V is TRBV6-6; perhaps TRBD1 as D (6 bases). The CDR3 totals 11 residues. Germline V gene lookup returns CDR1 MNHNY and CDR2 SVGAGI (reference sequence). Deletions cut 5 bases from V and 10 bases from J, with 11 bases between. CDR3 DNA: TGTGCCAGCAGTACCACAGGGCCAGCTTTCTTT. Translating gives CASSTTGPAFF.

The rearrangement uses TRBV2 and TRBJ1-1; 8 nucleotides align to TRBD1. V shed 4 bases and J 1 base; nucleotides not matched to a gene: 5. The CDR3 sequence is 15 residues long. Germline V CDR1 and CDR2: SNHLY, FYNNEI. CDR3 DNA sequence: TGTGCCAGCAGTGGACAGGGGTTAGGGAACACTGAAGCTTTCTTT. Its translation is CASSGQGLGNTEAFF.

The V and J genes are TRBV5-4 and TRBJ2-1, with 11 nucleotides matching TRBD2. The length of the CDR3 is 16 residues. Trimming cost V 4 bases and J 3 bases; bases outside gene matches: 6. From germline, CDR1 is SGHNT and CDR2 YYREEE (reference sequence). CDR3 nucleotide sequence: TGTGCCAGCAGCCGTCAGGGACTAGCGGACTACAATGAGCAGTTCTTC. Translation: CASSRQGLADYNEQFF.

The rearrangement uses TRBV10-1 and TRBJ2-2; 7 bases are shared with TRBD1. The J segment lost 8 bases and the V segment lost 7 bases, leaving 10 bases of the junction unmatched. CDR3 length: 14 residues. CDR1 and CDR2 (germline): WNHNN, SYGVQD (reference sequence). CDR3: CASTDSGGSGELFF. DNA for the CDR3: TGCGCCAGCACCGATTCAGGGGGATCGGGGGAGCTGTTTTTT.

The V gene is TRBV3-1 (or the pseudogene TRBV3-2), the J gene TRBJ2-7; 8 bases match TRBD2. This CDR3 region has 14 residues. Germline-derived CDR1 and CDR2 are LGHDT and YNNKEL (reference sequence). The V gene end was trimmed by 1 base and the J gene end by 4 bases; junction bases not matched to a gene: 3. CDR3 sequence: CASSQGVAGYEQYF. The CDR3 DNA reads as TGTGCCAGCAGCCAAGGAGTAGCGGGATACGAGCAGTACTTC.

The J gene is TRBJ1-3, the V gene TRBV7-2, with 11 positions matching TRBD1. The length of the CDR3 is 16 residues. Trimming at V came to 5 bases and at J to 3 bases, leaving 6 bases not matched to a gene. Germline values: CDR1 SGHTA, CDR2 FQGNSA. CDR3 sequence: CASSTWDRGIGNTIYF. For the CDR3, the DNA is TGTGCCAGCAGCACGTGGGACAGGGGGATTGGAAACACCATATATTTT. Complete variable domain (other parts from reference TRBV7-2 and TRBJ1-3): GAGVSQSPSNKVTEKGKDVELRCDPISGHTALYWYRQSLGQGLEFLIYFQGNSAPDKSGLPSDRFSAERTGGSVSTLTIQRTQQEDSAVYLCASSTWDRGIGNTIYFGEGSWLTVV.

This chain joins TRBV6-6 and TRBJ1-3, with 9 bases fitting TRBD1. J lost 0 bases, V lost 4 bases, and 1 base had no gene match. Germline assignment: CDR1 MNHNY and CDR2 SVGAGI (reference sequence). This CDR3 has 15 amino acids. Written as DNA, the CDR3 is TGTGCCAGCAGTTGGGACAGGGCCTCTGGAAACACCATATATTTT. This encodes CASSWDRASGNTIYF.

V is TRBV3-1 (or the pseudogene TRBV3-2) and J is TRBJ2-5; no clear D gene. The CDR3 sequence is 12 residues long. V dropped 0 bases and J dropped 9 bases, with 8 bases sitting between them. Germline CDR1 is LGHDT and CDR2 is YNNKEL (reference sequence). CDR3 in amino acids: CASSQEGAPQYF. The CDR3 bases are TGTGCCAGCAGCCAAGAAGGAGCCCCCCAGTACTTC.

In its sample, this clone was seen once. The gene calls are TRBV4-1 and TRBJ2-7, with 8 positions matching TRBD1. The CDR3 sequence is 13 residues long. V was clipped by 4 bases and J by 3 bases; unmatched bases: 2. Germline CDR1 reads MGHRA; CDR2 reads YSYEKL. CDR3 nucleotides: TGCGCCAGCAGCCTTGGACAGGGCTACGAGCAGTACTTC. Encoded protein: CASSLGQGYEQYF.

The J gene is TRBJ2-1, the V gene TRBV9, with a weak D call TRBD2 (6 bases). Germline V CDR1 and CDR2: SGDLS, YYNGEE. Trimming cost V 4 bases and J 10 bases, with 18 bases left between them. This CDR3 has 14 amino acids. The DNA of the CDR3 is TGTGCCAGCAGCCGACTCTGGGGAGGTAAAGAGCAGTTCTTC. Encoded protein: CASSRLWGGKEQFF.

The chain joins TRBV24-1 to TRBJ2-7, with a weak D call TRBD1 (5 bases). V was clipped by 4 bases and J by 6 bases, with 6 bases between them. Per germline, CDR1 KGHDR and CDR2 SFDVKD. This CDR3 has 11 amino acids. The CDR3 region has the DNA TGTGCCACCAGTGACCAGGGCGAGCAGTACTTC. It translates to CATSDQGEQYF.

This rearrangement joins TRBV27 to TRBJ2-2; D perhaps matches TRBD1 (7 bases). This CDR3 is 18 amino acids long. Germline V gives CDR1 MNHEY, CDR2 SMNVEV (reference sequence). Between the trimmed V and J ends, which lost 5 bases and 2 bases, there was a span of 21 bases. CDR3 sequence reads: CASSTQGGHILNTGELFF. The CDR3 nucleotides are TGTGCCAGCAGTACTCAGGGGGGACATATATTAAACACCGGGGAGCTGTTTTTT.

This rearrangement joins TRBV19 to TRBJ2-7, with 11 bases identical to TRBD2. CDR1 is LNHDA, CDR2 SQIVND, per germline (reference sequence). V dropped 2 bases and J dropped 4; count of bases not matched to a gene: 4. The length of the CDR3 is 15 residues. The CDR3 sequence is CASSITLAGGYEQYF. CDR3 nucleotide sequence: TGTGCCAGTAGTATAACCCTAGCGGGAGGTTACGAGCAGTACTTC.

The J gene is TRBJ2-5, the V gene TRBV5-1, with 8 bases aligning to TRBD1. The trim removed 4 bases at V and 5 bases at J, leaving 7 bases unmatched. This CDR3 comprises 14 residues. Germline V gene data show CDR1 as SGHRS and CDR2 as YFSETQ. The CDR3 sequence is CASSAQGAVETQYF. The CDR3 coding sequence is TGCGCCAGCAGCGCCCAGGGGGCCGTGGAGACCCAGTACTTC.

This sequence joins TRBV20-1 and TRBJ1-1; D unclear. CDR1 and CDR2 (germline): DFQATT, SNEGSKA (reference sequence). The CDR3 is made up of 10 amino acids. Trimming stripped 3 bases from V and 9 bases from J, with 8 bases between. The CDR3, as DNA: TGCAGTGCTAGGGGAGAACAAGCTTTCTTT. Its protein is CSARGEQAFF.

V usage is TRBV2 and J usage is TRBJ2-7, with D uncertain. Germline assignment: CDR1 SNHLY and CDR2 FYNNEI. Trimming stripped 7 bases from V and 4 bases from J, with 5 bases between. This CDR3 region has 10 residues. The CDR3 DNA sequence: TGTGCCAGCATTGCGTACGAGCAGTACTTC. As protein: CASIAYEQYF.